A single sample is the source of the 20 T cell receptor beta chains below, sequenced in a study of blood T cell repertoires in COVID-19. The assay was immunoSEQ multiplex PCR, and TCRdb's table has in-frame clones only and misses some. The sample holds some 56,000 clones; 87% are singletons and the top ten take approximately 6%. The sample taken for sequencing was peripheral blood. The origin of the receptors is a woman aged 55-69 years with COVID-19, enrolled during active disease.

The chain uses TRBV6-6 and TRBJ2-3, with unresolved D. CDR3 size: 14 residues. The germline CDR1 and CDR2 sequences are MNHNY and SVGAGI (reference sequence). The ends were cut back, 7 bases at V and 0 bases at J, with 11 bases in the middle. The CDR3 loop is CASTPFPSTDTQYF. The CDR3 DNA reads TGTGCCAGCACCCCTTTTCCTAGCACAGATACGCAGTATTTT.

This clone was seen just once. V usage is TRBV28 and J usage is TRBJ2-7, with a possible D match to TRBD1 (6 bases). The CDR3 length is 15 residues. V was pared by 3 bases and J by 3 bases, with 15 bases between. Germline V gene lookup returns CDR1 MDHEN and CDR2 SYDVKM. CDR3 nucleotide sequence: TGTGCCAGCAGTTTTATACAGGGAGCCCTCTACGAGCAGTACTTC. Amino acids: CASSFIQGALYEQYF.

The chain is built from TRBV27 and TRBJ2-1, with 7 bases aligning to TRBD2. Germline CDR1 is MNHEY and CDR2 is SMNVEV (reference sequence). CDR3 length: 17 amino acids. The V segment lost 7 bases and the J segment 1 base; nucleotides outside the gene matches: 13. CDR3 sequence: CASTIGIGGSSYNEQFF. CDR3 sequence (DNA): TGTGCCAGCACCATCGGGATCGGCGGGAGTTCCTACAATGAGCAGTTCTTC.

J is TRBJ1-6 and V is TRBV21-1; TRBD1, the D gene given by the table, was not confirmed from the DNA. TRBV21-1 is a known pseudogene. This CDR3 is built from 24 residues. CDR3 in amino acids: CASSKVNTRVDRPLTHSYNSPLHF. The CDR3 nucleotides are TGTGCCAGCAGCAAAGTCAATACCCGAGTGGACAGACCCTTAACACACTCCTATAATTCACCCCTCCACTTT.

This clone appeared once. Here the CDR3 DNA reads TGTGCCAGCAGCTTGATGGGCGTACCAGAGACCCAGTACTTC. Amino acid sequence: CASSLMGVPETQYF. The J gene is TRBJ2-5, the V gene TRBV5-6; D remains unclear. CDR3 length equals 14 residues. Trimming pared 1 base from V and 4 bases from J, leaving 11 bases between. Germline assignment: CDR1 SGHDT and CDR2 YYEEEE.

This sequence joins TRBV9 and TRBJ1-3; D unresolved. This CDR3 comprises 17 residues. Germline assignment: CDR1 SGDLS and CDR2 YYNGEE. Trimming left V 4 bases short and J 0 bases short, with 17 bases between. The CDR3: CASSPRHGLYSGNTIYF. Here the CDR3 DNA reads TGTGCCAGCAGCCCCCGACACGGCTTGTACTCTGGAAACACCATATATTTT. Full variable domain (rest looked up from reference TRBV9 and TRBJ1-3): DSGVTQTPKHLITATGQRVTLRCSPRSGDLSVYWYQQSLDQGLQFLIQYYNGEERAKGNILERFSAQQFPDLHSELNLSSLELGDSALYFCASSPRHGLYSGNTIYFGEGSWLTVV.

The genes are TRBV12-3 or TRBV12-4 and TRBJ1-2; 7 nucleotides align to TRBD1. This CDR3 spans 12 amino acids. The J segment lost 7 bases and the V segment lost 5 bases, leaving 4 bases of the junction unmatched. DNA for the CDR3: TGTGCCAGCAGTCCCGGGACAGTTGGCTACACCTTC. Amino acid sequence: CASSPGTVGYTF.

The chain combines TRBV12-3 or TRBV12-4 with TRBJ1-2, with D possibly TRBD1 on 5 matching bases. V lost 4 bases and J lost 0, with 6 bases in between. The CDR3 contains 13 residues. The chain's CDR3 is CASSWGANYGYTF. In DNA form, the CDR3 reads TGTGCCAGCAGTTGGGGGGCTAACTATGGCTACACCTTC.

The chain uses TRBV14 and TRBJ2-3, with 8 bases aligning to TRBD2. This CDR3 spans 14 amino acids. In germline, CDR1 is SGHDN, CDR2 FVKESK. The trim removed 2 bases at V and 6 bases at J, leaving 4 bases unmatched. The CDR3: CASSQLLAADTQYF. CDR3 coding DNA: TGTGCCAGCAGCCAACTACTAGCGGCCGATACGCAGTATTTT.

This chain uses TRBV9 with TRBJ2-7; TRBD2 might be the D (6 bases). Germline CDR1 SGDLS, CDR2 YYNGEE. CDR3 size: 15 residues. Trimming removed 0 bases at V and 4 bases at J, with 14 bases between. CDR3 coding DNA: TGTGCCAGCAGCGTAGGGTCCCTAGCGACATACGAGCAGTACTTC. It codes for CASSVGSLATYEQYF.

The rearrangement uses TRBV24-1 and TRBJ2-1; 10 bases align to TRBD2. V was clipped by 9 bases and J by 4 bases; unmatched bases: 23. From germline, CDR1 is KGHDR and CDR2 SFDVKD. The CDR3 contains 20 residues. The CDR3 is CATAAPGLAQEGVGYNEQFF. In DNA, the CDR3 is TGTGCCACCGCCGCTCCGGGACTAGCGCAAGAGGGAGTGGGATACAATGAGCAGTTCTTC.

The chain combines TRBV7-9 with TRBJ2-7; the D gene is possibly TRBD1 (5 bases). V lost 4 bases and J lost 13, with 17 bases in between. This CDR3 has 12 amino acids. CDR1 and CDR2 (germline): SEHNR, FQNEAQ (reference sequence). The CDR3 spells CASSSLQAVLYF. The CDR3, as DNA: TGTGCCAGCAGCTCTTTACAGGCAGTTCTATACTTC.

The J gene is TRBJ1-5, the V gene TRBV29-1, with 9 positions matching TRBD1. V gave up 6 bases and J gave up 11 bases; unmatched junction bases: 17. Looked up from germline, CDR1 is SQVTM and CDR2 is ANQGSEA. The CDR3 extends over 15 amino acids. The CDR3 nucleotides are TGCAGCGTAGTCGGATGGGACAGGGATTTATTGACCCAGCATTTT. Translation gives CSVVGWDRDLLTQHF.

The V call is TRBV4-2, the J call TRBJ1-6, with TRBD1 matching 8 bases. The CDR3 runs 18 residues. Germline V gene data show CDR1 as LGHNA and CDR2 as YNFKEQ. The V and J ends lost 3 bases and 7 bases, in that order; junction bases with no gene match: 14. DNA for the CDR3: TGTGCCAGCAGCCAGACTCACTCTGGACAGGGACGAAATTCACCCCTCCACTTT. This gives the protein CASSQTHSGQGRNSPLHF.

This chain joins TRBV19 and TRBJ2-5; TRBD2 matches 11 bases. In germline, CDR1 is LNHDA, CDR2 SQIVND (reference sequence). The CDR3 runs 15 residues. V lost 7 bases, J lost 4 bases, and 8 bases stayed unmatched. The chain's CDR3 is CASKELAGEGETQYF. In DNA, the CDR3 is TGTGCCAGTAAGGAACTAGCGGGAGAAGGAGAGACCCAGTACTTC.

This rearrangement joins TRBV5-1 to TRBJ1-1; D is possibly TRBD1 (6 bases). CDR1 is SGHRS, CDR2 YFSETQ, per germline. V lost 7 bases, J lost 0 bases, and 13 bases lay in between. The CDR3 runs to 14 residues. CDR3 sequence: CASGTGQMNTEAFF. The CDR3 nucleotides read TGCGCCAGCGGTACAGGACAGATGAACACTGAAGCTTTCTTT.

The V and J genes are TRBV28 and TRBJ1-5; 7 bases line up with TRBD1. Unmatched junction bases numbered 19, after V lost 3 bases and J lost 11 bases. Germline V gene data show CDR1 as MDHEN and CDR2 as SYDVKM. This CDR3 contains 17 residues. In nucleotides, the CDR3 is TGTGCCAGCAGTTTCCGTCCTAAGACAGGGAAGATTAGGGCCCAGCATTTT. This codes for CASSFRPKTGKIRAQHF.

This clone was recorded once. The chain uses TRBV30 and TRBJ1-4; 7 bases agree with TRBD1. V was clipped by 0 bases and J by 10 bases; unmatched bases: 11. The CDR3 totals 15 residues. Germline V gene lookup returns CDR1 GTSNPN and CDR2 SVGIG (reference sequence). For the CDR3, the DNA is TGTGCCTGGAGTGTACGTGCGGGACAGTTCGGAAAACTGTTTTTT. Protein: CAWSVRAGQFGKLFF.

V gene TRBV5-1 combines with J gene TRBJ2-7; D might be TRBD2 (6 bases). V was trimmed by 0 bases and J by 2 bases, leaving 9 bases between them. Per germline, CDR1 SGHRS and CDR2 YFSETQ. The CDR3 length is 14 residues. This chain's CDR3 is CASSLEAGPYEQYF. The DNA of the CDR3 is TGCGCCAGCAGCTTGGAGGCGGGGCCCTACGAGCAGTACTTC.

The rearrangement joins TRBV6-1 to TRBJ1-5; D unresolved. Germline CDR1 is MNHNS and CDR2 is SASEGT. Trimming took off 3 bases at V and 5 bases at J, with 14 bases between the two ends. The CDR3 contains 15 residues. CDR3 coding DNA: TGTGCCAGCAGTGATGTCAGAAAAGTTGATCAGCCCCAGCATTTT. Translating it yields CASSDVRKVDQPQHF.